These T cell receptor beta chains were read from a single sample in a study of CD8 T cells in Susac syndrome. TCRdb reanalysed the immunoSEQ multiplex PCR reads using MiXCR and keeps one entry per CDR3 protein. The data hold about 120,000 distinct CDR3 sequences, with around 93% observed a single time. Sequenced input: CD8+ T cells from PBMCs. The receptors come from a human donor in good health. Both conserved end residues are part of each CDR3. The order of the fields is clone size, V gene, D gene, J gene, CDR3 DNA, CDR3 protein. D genes are given only for firm matches. Size is stated for part of the rows, as once, few or many counts, or as a class when the clone is expanded.

clone size: -
V gene: TRBV15
D gene: -
J gene: TRBJ2-5
CDR3 DNA: TGTGCCACCAGCAGAGAATCGAAGACCCAGTACTTC
CDR3 protein: CATSRESKTQYF

clone size: -
V gene: TRBV7-2
D gene: -
J gene: TRBJ2-5
CDR3 DNA: TGTGCCAGCAGCTTAGCCCACCAAGAGACCCAGTACTTC
CDR3 protein: CASSLAHQETQYF

clone size: -
V gene: TRBV25-1
D gene: -
J gene: TRBJ2-1
CDR3 DNA: TGTGCCAGCAGTGAATTCTTCGGAAATGAGCAGTTCTTC
CDR3 protein: CASSEFFGNEQFF

clone size: -
V gene: TRBV19
D gene: -
J gene: TRBJ1-1
CDR3 DNA: TGTGCCAGTAGTATTGGCTTGAGCACTGAAGCTTTCTTT
CDR3 protein: CASSIGLSTEAFF

clone size: -
V gene: TRBV20-1
D gene: TRBD1
J gene: TRBJ1-5
CDR3 DNA: TGCAGTGCTTTACAGGGGGCGCTTGTTGGAAATCAGCCCCAGCATTTT
CDR3 protein: CSALQGALVGNQPQHF

clone size: -
V gene: TRBV5-6
D gene: -
J gene: TRBJ1-4
CDR3 DNA: TGTGCCAGCAGCTTGGGTGTGTTGACTAATGAAAAACTGTTTTTT
CDR3 protein: CASSLGVLTNEKLFF

clone size: -
V gene: TRBV20-1
D gene: -
J gene: TRBJ1-5
CDR3 DNA: TGCAGTGCTAGATCGGGGGCAGAGTTCAATCAGCCCCAGCATTTT
CDR3 protein: CSARSGAEFNQPQHF

clone size: -
V gene: TRBV18
D gene: -
J gene: TRBJ2-7
CDR3 DNA: TGTGCCAGCTCACTCAAGCTAGGGGGTTACGAGCAGTACTTC
CDR3 protein: CASSLKLGGYEQYF

clone size: -
V gene: TRBV25-1
D gene: -
J gene: TRBJ1-5
CDR3 DNA: TGTGCCAGCAGTGAAGCAGGGGTGTCTCAGCCCCAGCATTTT
CDR3 protein: CASSEAGVSQPQHF

clone size: -
V gene: TRBV11-2
D gene: TRBD1
J gene: TRBJ2-5
CDR3 DNA: TGTGCCAGCAGCCCGCTGGGGGACAGAGAGACCCAGTACTTC
CDR3 protein: CASSPLGDRETQYF

clone size: few
V gene: TRBV7-2
D gene: TRBD2
J gene: TRBJ2-2
CDR3 DNA: TGTGCCAGCAGCTTGCCTAGCGGATACACCGGGGAGCTGTTTTTT
CDR3 protein: CASSLPSGYTGELFF

clone size: -
V gene: TRBV7-8
D gene: TRBD1
J gene: TRBJ1-5
CDR3 DNA: TGTGCCAGCAGCTTAGCTCCGGGACAGACCGATTATAGCAATCAGCCCCAGCATTTT
CDR3 protein: CASSLAPGQTDYSNQPQHF

clone size: -
V gene: TRBV5-4
D gene: -
J gene: TRBJ2-1
CDR3 DNA: TGTGCCAGCAGCTTGCCCGCTCGAGATTCCTCCTACAATGAGCAGTTCTTC
CDR3 protein: CASSLPARDSSYNEQFF

clone size: -
V gene: TRBV20-1
D gene: -
J gene: TRBJ2-6
CDR3 DNA: TGCAGTGCTAGAGATATACTAGCATTAAAGGGTGGGGCCAACGTCCTGACTTTC
CDR3 protein: CSARDILALKGGANVLTF

clone size: -
V gene: TRBV21-1
D gene: -
J gene: TRBJ1-2
CDR3 DNA: TGTGCCAGTCCCCGGGGGGGCAGGGGATTAGAGGGCTACACCTTC
CDR3 protein: CASPRGGRGLEGYTF

clone size: once
V gene: TRBV6-6
D gene: -
J gene: TRBJ1-2
CDR3 DNA: TGTGCCAGCAGTTACTTAACACGGACAGTCCTATATGGCTACACCTTC
CDR3 protein: CASSYLTRTVLYGYTF

clone size: -
V gene: TRBV5-1
D gene: -
J gene: TRBJ1-1
CDR3 DNA: TGCGCCAGCAGCTTAGGCAGCGGGAAGTATTCTTTCTTT
CDR3 protein: CASSLGSGKYSFF

clone size: once
V gene: TRBV5-4
D gene: TRBD1
J gene: TRBJ1-6
CDR3 DNA: TGTGCCAGCAGCGAACAGGGGTGGGATTCACCCCTCCACTTT
CDR3 protein: CASSEQGWDSPLHF

clone size: -
V gene: TRBV4-1
D gene: -
J gene: TRBJ2-7
CDR3 DNA: TGCGCCAGCAGCCAAGGCGGTGACAGTACCTACGAGCAGTACTTC
CDR3 protein: CASSQGGDSTYEQYF

clone size: -
V gene: TRBV29-1
D gene: -
J gene: TRBJ1-4
CDR3 DNA: TGCAGCGCCAGTCCTGTGACTAATGAAAAACTGTTTTTT
CDR3 protein: CSASPVTNEKLFF

clone size: -
V gene: TRBV14
D gene: TRBD1
J gene: TRBJ2-6
CDR3 DNA: TGTGCCAGCAGCCAAGCGACCCTCGGGACAGGATACTCTGGGGCCAACGTCCTGACTTTC
CDR3 protein: CASSQATLGTGYSGANVLTF

clone size: -
V gene: TRBV6-2/TRBV6-3
D gene: TRBD1
J gene: TRBJ1-5
CDR3 DNA: TGTGCCAGCAGCCTGGGACAGGACTTCCTTAATCAGCCCCAGCATTTT
CDR3 protein: CASSLGQDFLNQPQHF

clone size: few
V gene: TRBV7-3
D gene: -
J gene: TRBJ1-3
CDR3 DNA: TGTGCCAGCAGTCAACAAGGTGCCGGAAACACCATATATTTT
CDR3 protein: CASSQQGAGNTIYF

clone size: -
V gene: TRBV19
D gene: -
J gene: TRBJ1-1
CDR3 DNA: TGTGCCAGTAAGCTGGGGGCGGGAAGAACTGAAGCTTTCTTT
CDR3 protein: CASKLGAGRTEAFF

clone size: -
V gene: TRBV18
D gene: -
J gene: TRBJ1-5
CDR3 DNA: TGTGCCAGCTCCAATTCGGATAATCAGCCCCAGCATTTT
CDR3 protein: CASSNSDNQPQHF

clone size: -
V gene: TRBV5-4
D gene: -
J gene: TRBJ2-5
CDR3 DNA: TGTGCCAGCAGCTTGACGCAGGGCCAACAAGAGACCCAGTACTTC
CDR3 protein: CASSLTQGQQETQYF

clone size: -
V gene: TRBV11-2
D gene: -
J gene: TRBJ2-7
CDR3 DNA: TGTGCCAGCAGCCTGGTGGGGGTCGAGCAGTACTTC
CDR3 protein: CASSLVGVEQYF

clone size: -
V gene: TRBV2
D gene: TRBD1
J gene: TRBJ2-3
CDR3 DNA: TGTGCCACCGGGCCAGGACAGGGTACAGATACGCAGTATTTT
CDR3 protein: CATGPGQGTDTQYF

clone size: -
V gene: TRBV12-3/TRBV12-4
D gene: TRBD1
J gene: TRBJ1-3
CDR3 DNA: TGTGCCAGCAGCCGCTATCAGGGGGCTACTGGAAACACCATATATTTT
CDR3 protein: CASSRYQGATGNTIYF

clone size: -
V gene: TRBV13
D gene: TRBD1
J gene: TRBJ1-6
CDR3 DNA: TGTGCCAGCAGCCCCGGCCGGGACAGGGTTTCCTATAATTCACCCCTCCACTTT
CDR3 protein: CASSPGRDRVSYNSPLHF

clone size: -
V gene: TRBV6-2/TRBV6-3
D gene: TRBD1
J gene: TRBJ1-6
CDR3 DNA: TGTGCCAGCAGTCTGCCGGGACAGGGGGGCCCGCTGTCACCCCTCCACTTT
CDR3 protein: CASSLPGQGGPLSPLHF

clone size: -
V gene: TRBV9
D gene: -
J gene: TRBJ2-3
CDR3 DNA: TGTGCCAGCAGCCCGTGGGGACTCACAGATACGCAGTATTTT
CDR3 protein: CASSPWGLTDTQYF

clone size: -
V gene: TRBV18
D gene: -
J gene: TRBJ2-3
CDR3 DNA: TGTGCCAGCTCGTCCCAGGGGGGCCCTAGCACAGATACGCAGTATTTT
CDR3 protein: CASSSQGGPSTDTQYF

clone size: -
V gene: TRBV12-3/TRBV12-4
D gene: -
J gene: TRBJ2-7
CDR3 DNA: TGTGCCAGCAGTTTGGGGTTGGGGGCCTACGAGCAGTACTTC
CDR3 protein: CASSLGLGAYEQYF

clone size: few
V gene: TRBV29-1
D gene: -
J gene: TRBJ1-2
CDR3 DNA: TGCAGCGTTGAAGCCAACGACCTTACAGGCTATGGCTACACCTTC
CDR3 protein: CSVEANDLTGYGYTF

clone size: -
V gene: TRBV11-1
D gene: TRBD2
J gene: TRBJ2-1
CDR3 DNA: TGTGCCAGCGGATTAGCGGGAGCGGTTGCGGAGGAGCAGTTCTTC
CDR3 protein: CASGLAGAVAEEQFF

clone size: -
V gene: TRBV9
D gene: -
J gene: TRBJ1-1
CDR3 DNA: TGTGCCAGCAGCGTGGGGGCAGATGGCCGGTACACTGAAGCTTTCTTT
CDR3 protein: CASSVGADGRYTEAFF

clone size: -
V gene: TRBV2
D gene: -
J gene: TRBJ1-1
CDR3 DNA: TGTGCCAGCAGCGCAGCGGGAATTCTGGGCACTGAAGCTTTCTTT
CDR3 protein: CASSAAGILGTEAFF

clone size: -
V gene: TRBV2
D gene: -
J gene: TRBJ2-5
CDR3 DNA: TGTGCCAGCAGTTCCGGGACCGCAAGAGGGGCCCAGTACTTC
CDR3 protein: CASSSGTARGAQYF

clone size: once
V gene: TRBV3-1
D gene: TRBD1
J gene: TRBJ2-1
CDR3 DNA: TGTGCCAGCAGCCAAGACGAGGGGGCAGGAGGCAATGAGCAGTTCTTC
CDR3 protein: CASSQDEGAGGNEQFF

clone size: -
V gene: TRBV7-3
D gene: -
J gene: TRBJ2-3
CDR3 DNA: TGTGCCAGCAGCTCTACGCCATTGGGGCGGGGCACAGATACGCAGTATTTT
CDR3 protein: CASSSTPLGRGTDTQYF

clone size: -
V gene: TRBV7-9
D gene: TRBD2
J gene: TRBJ2-1
CDR3 DNA: TGTGCCAGCAGCTTCCTAACTAGCGGGAGTGGGGATGAGCAGTTCTTC
CDR3 protein: CASSFLTSGSGDEQFF

clone size: -
V gene: TRBV6-2/TRBV6-3
D gene: -
J gene: TRBJ1-5
CDR3 DNA: TGTGCCAGCAGTTACAGGGGCAGGGGCCGGGATCAGCCCCAGCATTTT
CDR3 protein: CASSYRGRGRDQPQHF

clone size: -
V gene: TRBV6-6
D gene: -
J gene: TRBJ2-4
CDR3 DNA: TGTGCCAGCACCACGGTAGGGTTGACGGACATTCAGTACTTC
CDR3 protein: CASTTVGLTDIQYF

clone size: once
V gene: TRBV2
D gene: -
J gene: TRBJ2-7
CDR3 DNA: TGTGCCAGAACCTCCGAGGGCTACGAGCAGTACTTC
CDR3 protein: CARTSEGYEQYF

clone size: -
V gene: TRBV20-1
D gene: TRBD1
J gene: TRBJ1-1
CDR3 DNA: TGCAGTGCTAGGGGACAGGTAAACACTGAAGCTTTCTTT
CDR3 protein: CSARGQVNTEAFF

clone size: -
V gene: TRBV6-5
D gene: -
J gene: TRBJ2-2
CDR3 DNA: TGTGCCAGCAGTTATCGGGTCAGCACCGGGGAGCTGTTTTTT
CDR3 protein: CASSYRVSTGELFF

clone size: -
V gene: TRBV10-2
D gene: -
J gene: TRBJ1-1
CDR3 DNA: TGCGCCAGCGTGACGGGGAACACTGAAGCTTTCTTT
CDR3 protein: CASVTGNTEAFF

clone size: -
V gene: TRBV12-3/TRBV12-4
D gene: TRBD1
J gene: TRBJ1-2
CDR3 DNA: TGTGCCAGCAGTTTATTGGTCCGAGGGGGCGCGGGTGATGGCTACACCTTC
CDR3 protein: CASSLLVRGGAGDGYTF

clone size: -
V gene: TRBV29-1
D gene: TRBD2
J gene: TRBJ2-7
CDR3 DNA: TGCAGCGTTGAACCTAGCGGGAGGGCTGAGCAGTACTTC
CDR3 protein: CSVEPSGRAEQYF

clone size: -
V gene: TRBV12-3/TRBV12-4
D gene: -
J gene: TRBJ1-5
CDR3 DNA: TGTGCCAGCAGTTTAAGTCTGAATCAGCCCCAGCATTTT
CDR3 protein: CASSLSLNQPQHF

clone size: -
V gene: TRBV29-1
D gene: -
J gene: TRBJ1-3
CDR3 DNA: TGCAGCGTTAGAAACTCCGGTGGAAACACCATATATTTT
CDR3 protein: CSVRNSGGNTIYF

clone size: -
V gene: TRBV2
D gene: TRBD1
J gene: TRBJ2-1
CDR3 DNA: TGTGCCAGCAGGGGGGTGGACAGGGGGTACAATGAGCAGTTCTTC
CDR3 protein: CASRGVDRGYNEQFF

clone size: -
V gene: TRBV20-1
D gene: -
J gene: TRBJ2-7
CDR3 DNA: TGCAGTGCTAGGACTAACCGCGCCTCCTACGAGCAGTACTTC
CDR3 protein: CSARTNRASYEQYF

clone size: -
V gene: TRBV7-2
D gene: TRBD1
J gene: TRBJ1-5
CDR3 DNA: TGTGCCAGCACCCCGAGGACAGGGGGCAATCAGCCCCAGCATTTT
CDR3 protein: CASTPRTGGNQPQHF

clone size: -
V gene: TRBV28
D gene: -
J gene: TRBJ1-1
CDR3 DNA: TGTGCCAGCAGGGCGGGTAGAGAAGCTTTCTTT
CDR3 protein: CASRAGREAFF

clone size: -
V gene: TRBV7-2
D gene: -
J gene: TRBJ2-7
CDR3 DNA: TGTGCCAGCAGCGCGGCGGCCAGGGGTGGTGAGCAGTACTTC
CDR3 protein: CASSAAARGGEQYF

clone size: once
V gene: TRBV12-3/TRBV12-4
D gene: TRBD1
J gene: TRBJ2-7
CDR3 DNA: TGTGCCAGCACTACAGGGGGAGGATACGAGCAGTACTTC
CDR3 protein: CASTTGGGYEQYF

clone size: -
V gene: TRBV6-5
D gene: -
J gene: TRBJ2-2
CDR3 DNA: TGTGCCAGCAGTTATTTATCGAACACCGGGGAGCTGTTTTTT
CDR3 protein: CASSYLSNTGELFF